In its sample, the clone carrying this T cell receptor beta chain ranks as medium-sized. Its antigen is currently unknown. The sample originates from a study of molecular identifiers for immune sequencing clone quantification. MiXCR was run by TCRdb on the PCR reads, yielding one entry per CDR3 protein. The table has some 5,700 distinct CDR3 sequences, 15% to 20% seen once. Germline V CDR1 and CDR2: SGHAT, FQNNGV. CDR3 size: 15 residues. V lost 1 base to trimming and J lost 5 bases; unmatched junction nucleotides: 8. General study findings and limits: Over 99% of CMV-specific effector molecules, but under 1% of naive ones, were in clones above 20 copies.

Specimen: naive CD8+ T cells from blood, with Jurkat cell RNA spiked in. The subset here: FACS-sorted CD8+CD4-CCR7+CD45RA+ naive T cells. The receptor was isolated from a human donor in good health. Some libraries in this study had Jurkat cell RNA spiked in. This rearrangement joins TRBV11-2 to TRBJ2-7; 7 bases line up with TRBD2. The CDR3 DNA reads as TGTGCCAGCAGCTTAGTAAGCGGGGCCATGGACGAGCAGTACTTC. Encoded protein: CASSLVSGAMDEQYF.